This entry describes one T cell receptor beta chain. What it binds is unknown. The data were produced by immunoSEQ multiplex PCR, yet TCRdb's version contains in-frame clones alone and is incomplete. The data hold over 20,000 clones, with roughly four fifths observed a single time. This record belongs to a study of CD4 T cells in relation to SARS-CoV-2 and coronaviruses. Study in general: PBMCs were cultured with antigen for approximately nine days before TCR beta sequencing. Whole-study findings and limits: This crossreactivity analysis covered spike protein alone, no other viral proteins.

Before the COVID-19 pandemic, during about 2010-2018, CD4+ T cells were taken from unexposed donors. CD4+ T cells were isolated from the cells after around eleven days of culture. As cell numbers allowed, unexposed-donor CD4+ T cells faced SARS-CoV-2 S/N and four cold-coronavirus spikes. The source is a human donor in good health. Sequencing used CD4+ T cells from PBMCs, cultured in vitro.

The CDR3 nucleotides read TGCGCCAGCAGCCAACTCCTGAGCACAGATACGCAGTATTTT. Protein product: CASSQLLSTDTQYF. The chain employs TRBV4-3 and TRBJ2-3; D gene ambiguous. Germline lookup yields CDR1 LGHNA and CDR2 YSLEER. V gave up 2 bases and J gave up 0 bases, with 6 bases separating them. CDR3 size: 14 residues.